These T cell receptor beta chains were read from a single sample in a study. MiXCR was run by TCRdb on the RT-PCR reads, yielding one entry per CDR3 protein. The profile covers approximately 720,000 distinct CDR3 sequences, with 13% to 15% appearing a single time and 3.6% taken by the ten largest. The sequenced sample consisted of memory CD4+ T cells from blood. These receptors all stem from a female donor in good health, serving as a healthy control. CDR3s include the opening cysteine and the closing phenylalanine or tryptophan. Each record gives: V gene, D gene, clone size, J gene, CDR3 DNA, CDR3 protein. A D gene is named only where the DNA matches it firmly. Some rows mark clone size as missing; the rest say once, few, many or name a class of expanded clone.

>TRBV5-1|NA|many|TRBJ1-5
TGCGCCAGCAGCTTGGAGCAGAATCAGCCCCAGCATTTT
CASSLEQNQPQHF
>TRBV4-3|TRBD1|many|TRBJ2-2
TGCGCCAGCAGCAGACAGGGTCCCGGGGAGCTGTTTTTT
CASSRQGPGELFF
>TRBV11-2|NA|NA|TRBJ2-7
TGTGCCAGCAGCTTAGATCTAATAAGCAGGGAGCAGTACTTC
CASSLDLISREQYF
>TRBV2|NA|NA|TRBJ1-2
TGTGCCAGCAGCGAGGGGTTAGAGGAGTACTATGGCTACACCTTC
CASSEGLEEYYGYTF
>TRBV10-3|TRBD1|NA|TRBJ2-1
TGTGCCATCAGTTATGACAGGGGCCTATACAATGAGCAGTTCTTC
CAISYDRGLYNEQFF
>TRBV18|TRBD1|many|TRBJ1-1
TGTGCCAGCTCCCCCCAGGGGGCTGAAGCTTTCTTT
CASSPQGAEAFF
>TRBV27|NA|NA|TRBJ1-2
TGTGCCAGCAGTTTATCAGGGACCTTTGGCTACACCTTC
CASSLSGTFGYTF
>TRBV9|TRBD2|NA|TRBJ2-1
TGTGCCAGCAGCGAACGGGGGGATTACAACAATGAGCAGTTCTTC
CASSERGDYNNEQFF
>TRBV5-1|NA|NA|TRBJ1-2
TGCGCCAGCAGCTTAGCGTTAGGGTTCCGCTATGGCTACACCTTC
CASSLALGFRYGYTF
>TRBV20-1|TRBD2|few|TRBJ2-1
TGCAGTGCTAGAGATCGGGCGGGAGGGGCTTACAATGAGCAGTTCTTC
CSARDRAGGAYNEQFF